Listed here are 28 T cell receptor beta chains from one sample, sequenced in a study of control samples from healthy donors and cancer patients. TCRdb keeps only in-frame clones here, not all; method: immunoSEQ multiplex PCR. The sample has 150,000 to 200,000 clones; around 88% are singletons. Sequences were obtained from blood. The receptors stem from a young man in good health.

The gene calls are TRBV3-1 (or the pseudogene TRBV3-2) and TRBJ2-4, with a tentative D call TRBD2 (6 bases). The CDR3 is 17 amino acids. V was cut by 1 base and J by 5 bases, with 18 bases left in between. The germline V gene encodes CDR1 LGHDT and CDR2 YNNKEL (reference sequence). DNA of the CDR3: TGTGCCAGCAGCCAAGGTGTGATGGCGGGGTTCGAAAACATTCAGTACTTC. Amino acids: CASSQGVMAGFENIQYF.

The chain joins TRBV19 to TRBJ1-4, with TRBD1 as a possible D gene (5 bases). Germline lookup yields CDR1 LNHDA and CDR2 SQIVND (reference sequence). Trimming took 5 bases from V and 0 from J, leaving 10 bases between them. CDR3 length equals 15 residues. CDR3 residues: CASSLLQATNEKLFF. CDR3 DNA: TGTGCCAGTAGTCTCTTACAGGCAACTAATGAAAAACTGTTTTTT.

The chain recombines TRBV9 with TRBJ1-2, with D perhaps TRBD1 (5 bases). Germline V gives CDR1 SGDLS, CDR2 YYNGEE. The CDR3 covers 12 residues. V shed 7 bases and J shed 0 bases, with 7 bases lying between them. CDR3 nucleotides: TGTGCCAGCCAAGGGGCTAACTATGGCTACACCTTC. Translation: CASQGANYGYTF.

The gene calls are TRBV5-1 and TRBJ1-4; TRBD1 matches 9 bases. Germline values: CDR1 SGHRS, CDR2 YFSETQ. The V gene end was trimmed by 9 bases and the J gene end by 8 bases; junction bases not matched to a gene: 8. The CDR3 contains 13 residues. The CDR3 DNA reads as TGCGCCAAGCCCGGGACAGGGAGGGAAAAACTGTTTTTT. Its protein product is CAKPGTGREKLFF.

This rearrangement joins TRBV18 to TRBJ1-2, with no clear D. This CDR3 is 14 amino acids long. V was pared by 3 bases and J by 9 bases, with 17 bases between. Germline values: CDR1 KGHSH, CDR2 LQKENI. CDR3 nucleotide sequence: TGTGCCAGCTCACCTGATTCGGAGCGGTTGAGCTACACCTTC. Translation: CASSPDSERLSYTF.

CDR3 DNA sequence: TGTGCCAGTAGCCTCCGACTTGGACTCGGCTACACCTTC. This translates into CASSLRLGLGYTF. The chain carries TRBV19 and TRBJ1-2; no clear D gene. CDR1 is LNHDA and CDR2 is SQIVND in the germline V gene (reference sequence). This CDR3 comprises 13 residues. Trimming removed 6 bases from V and 8 bases from J, with 16 bases in between.

The chain has TRBV7-8 and TRBJ1-1; D remains unclear. This CDR3 region has 14 residues. Germline-derived CDR1 and CDR2 are SGHVS and FQNEAQ. Trimming left V 2 bases short and J 3 bases short, with 10 bases between. CDR3 sequence reads: CASSLFGKDTEAFF. As DNA, the CDR3 is TGTGCCAGCAGCTTATTTGGGAAAGACACTGAAGCTTTCTTT.

This clone showed up just a few times. The V call is TRBV19, the J call TRBJ1-2; TRBD1 matches at 11 bases. CDR1 is LNHDA and CDR2 is SQIVND in the germline V gene (reference sequence). The CDR3 has 14 amino acids. Unmatched junction bases numbered 2, after V lost 1 base and J lost 7 bases. CDR3 loop: CASSIVGQGAGYTF. In nucleotides, the CDR3 is TGTGCCAGTAGTATAGTCGGACAGGGGGCTGGCTACACCTTC.

The chain joins TRBV13 to TRBJ1-5; D call uncertain. This CDR3 has 14 residues. Germline assignment: CDR1 PRHDT and CDR2 FYEKMQ (reference sequence). V dropped 0 bases and J dropped 2 bases, with 5 bases sitting between them. For the CDR3, the DNA is TGTGCCAGCAGCTTAGGGGGCCGCAATCAGCCCCAGCATTTT. It codes for CASSLGGRNQPQHF.

The rearrangement joins TRBV19 to TRBJ2-2; 8 bases line up with TRBD1. Trimming removed 3 bases from V and 3 bases from J; junction bases left unmatched: 3. Per germline, CDR1 LNHDA and CDR2 SQIVND (reference sequence). The CDR3 sequence is 15 residues long. The CDR3 loop reads CASSIGQGYTGELFF. For the CDR3, the DNA is TGTGCCAGTAGTATCGGACAGGGATACACCGGGGAGCTGTTTTTT.

The V and J genes are TRBV10-3 and TRBJ2-1; TRBD2 aligns across 7 bases. Germline values: CDR1 ENHRY, CDR2 SYGVKD. This CDR3 is 11 amino acids long. V shed 6 bases and J 10 bases; nucleotides not matched to a gene: 3. The CDR3: CAISFGGEQFF. The CDR3 region has the DNA TGTGCCATCAGCTTCGGGGGGGAGCAGTTCTTC.

This clone appeared once. The chain has TRBV6-2 or TRBV6-3 and TRBJ2-3, with D tentatively TRBD2 (5 bases). Trimming shortened V by 0 bases and J by 2 bases, and 9 bases separated the two germline ends. The CDR3 extends over 15 amino acids. The germline V gene encodes CDR1 MNHEY and CDR2 SVGEGT. The CDR3 region is CASSYSGLITDTQYF. The CDR3 bases are TGTGCCAGCAGTTACTCAGGACTTATCACAGATACGCAGTATTTT.

The chain is built from TRBV19 and TRBJ2-2; a weak D match, TRBD2 (6 bases). This CDR3 comprises 14 residues. Germline CDR1 reads LNHDA; CDR2 reads SQIVND (reference sequence). V dropped 7 bases and J dropped 2 bases, with 11 bases sitting between them. The CDR3 DNA is TGTGCCAGTATGCTAGCGCTTAACACCGGGGAGCTGTTTTTT. Amino acid sequence: CASMLALNTGELFF.

The chain recombines TRBV9 with TRBJ1-1; no firm D call. V was clipped by 2 bases and J by 1 base, with 6 bases between them. Germline V gene lookup returns CDR1 SGDLS and CDR2 YYNGEE. This CDR3 has 13 amino acids. In DNA form, the CDR3 reads TGTGCCAGCAGCGTTCAGACGAACACTGAAGCTTTCTTT. It is translated as CASSVQTNTEAFF. Using reference TRBV9 and TRBJ1-1 for the parts outside the CDR3, the full variable domain is DSGVTQTPKHLITATGQRVTLRCSPRSGDLSVYWYQQSLDQGLQFLIQYYNGEERAKGNILERFSAQQFPDLHSELNLSSLELGDSALYFCASSVQTNTEAFFGQGTRLTVV.

The J gene is TRBJ1-2, the V gene TRBV6-5; 12 positions match TRBD1. After removal of 6 bases from V and 7 bases from J, the junction contained 6 bases not matched to a gene. Looked up from germline, CDR1 is MNHEY and CDR2 is SVGAGI. This CDR3 has 14 residues. CDR3 in amino acids: CASRAGQGAFGYTF. Written as DNA, the CDR3 is TGTGCCAGCAGGGCGGGACAGGGGGCTTTTGGCTACACCTTC.

The chain links TRBV7-8 to TRBJ1-4, with 7 bases matching TRBD1. The trim removed 5 bases at V and 8 bases at J, leaving 8 bases unmatched. The CDR3 is 14 residues long. Per the germline V gene, CDR1 is SGHVS and CDR2 is FQNEAQ. The CDR3 here is CASSPTGIGEKLFF. DNA for the CDR3: TGTGCCAGCAGCCCGACAGGGATCGGAGAAAAACTGTTTTTT.

DNA for the CDR3: TGTGCCAGCAGCAAAGGGCCGGGGGAGGTGGCTGAAGCTTTCTTT. Translation: CASSKGPGEVAEAFF. This chain connects TRBV21-1 to TRBJ1-1. TRBV21-1 is annotated as a pseudogene. This CDR3 comprises 15 residues.

The rearrangement uses TRBV5-1 and TRBJ1-5, with 7 bases fitting TRBD1. Germline V gives CDR1 SGHRS, CDR2 YFSETQ. V gave up 6 bases and J gave up 6 bases; unmatched junction bases: 6. CDR3 length: 13 residues. The DNA of the CDR3 is TGCGCCAGCACAACAGGGGAGGTTCAGCCCCAGCATTTT. It specifies CASTTGEVQPQHF.

The chain employs TRBV5-6 and TRBJ1-5, with a possible D match to TRBD1 (6 bases). The germline CDR1 and CDR2 sequences are SGHDT and YYEEEE. Trimming took 0 bases from V and 1 from J, leaving 14 bases between them. CDR3 size: 17 residues. CDR3 loop: CASSLGRRGGSNQPQHF. The CDR3 DNA is TGTGCCAGCAGCTTGGGACGGAGAGGGGGGAGCAATCAGCCCCAGCATTTT.

This clone was found once. This CDR3 is CASSPRGYSGDEQYF. Here the CDR3 DNA reads TGTGCCAGCAGCCCCCGTGGGTATAGCGGGGACGAGCAGTACTTC. The chain links TRBV7-3 to TRBJ2-7; 8 bases align to TRBD2. Per germline, CDR1 SGHTA and CDR2 FQGTGA. The V gene end was trimmed by 5 bases and the J gene end by 5 bases; junction bases not matched to a gene: 11. This CDR3 has 15 amino acids.

This chain connects TRBV14 to TRBJ2-7; either TRBD1 or TRBD2 may fit D (5 bases each). Germline CDR1 and CDR2: SGHDN and FVKESK. V gave up 1 base and J gave up 6 bases, with 16 bases separating them. The CDR3 extends over 15 amino acids. The CDR3 DNA is TGTGCCAGCAGCCAAGGCCGGGCCCGGGGCCGCGAGCAGTACTTC. Its protein is CASSQGRARGREQYF.

This sequence joins TRBV25-1 and TRBJ1-4; D is uncertain. This CDR3 has 13 amino acids. V lost 10 bases to trimming and J lost 7 bases, with 16 bases between them. Germline CDR1 reads MGHDK; CDR2 reads SYGVNS. CDR3 in amino acids: CAKVSFCREKLFF. CDR3 nucleotides: TGTGCCAAAGTGAGTTTTTGTCGTGAAAAACTGTTTTTT. Combining the CDR3 with reference TRBV25-1 and TRBJ1-4 gives the whole variable domain EADIYQTPRYLVIGTGKKITLECSQTMGHDKMYWYQQDPGMELHLIHYSYGVNSTEKGDLSSESTVSRIRTEHFPLTLESARPSHTSQYLCAKVSFCREKLFFGSGTQLSVL.

This chain connects TRBV28 to TRBJ1-2, with unresolved D. The CDR3 covers 15 residues. In germline, CDR1 is MDHEN, CDR2 SYDVKM. Trimming pared 4 bases from V and 4 bases from J, leaving 16 bases between. The chain's CDR3 is CASSSMRVASYGYTF. The CDR3 DNA reads TGTGCCAGCAGTTCCATGAGGGTTGCGAGCTATGGCTACACCTTC.

In this sample, this clone turned up a few times. The CDR3 DNA is TGTGCCAGCAGCCCCGAGACAGGGTCTAAAGAGACCCAGTACTTC. It encodes CASSPETGSKETQYF. J is TRBJ2-5 and V is TRBV7-8; TRBD1 matches 7 bases. The CDR3 length is 15 residues. Germline CDR1 reads SGHVS; CDR2 reads FQNEAQ. V lost 5 bases and J lost 3; bases outside the gene matches: 9.

The chain carries TRBV18 and TRBJ1-2; D perhaps matches TRBD1 (6 bases). The V gene's germline CDR1 is KGHSH and CDR2 LQKENI. V shed 2 bases and J shed 4 bases, with 14 bases lying between them. The CDR3 is made up of 15 amino acids. CDR3 sequence reads: CASSPIGGTSYGYTF. CDR3 DNA: TGTGCCAGCTCACCAATCGGGGGGACATCCTATGGCTACACCTTC.

The rearrangement uses TRBV19 and TRBJ2-6; D remains ambiguous. Trimming removed 8 bases at V and 0 bases at J, with 17 bases between. Germline loops: CDR1 LNHDA, CDR2 SQIVND (reference sequence). The CDR3 has 17 amino acids. Written as DNA, the CDR3 is TGTGCCAGTGCGTCGAGCAGGCAACTCTCTGGGGCCAACGTCCTGACTTTC. Residues: CASASSRQLSGANVLTF.

V usage is TRBV28 and J usage is TRBJ2-1; no definite D call. This CDR3 is 14 amino acids long. Germline V lookup: CDR1 MDHEN, CDR2 SYDVKM. The ends were cut back, 6 bases at V and 8 bases at J, with 17 bases in the middle. The CDR3 DNA sequence: TGTGCCAGCAGCCCAGCCTTCCTAGGCCATGAGCAGTTCTTC. The encoded protein is CASSPAFLGHEQFF. The full variable domain, with the rest looked up from reference TRBV28 and TRBJ2-1, is DVKVTQSSRYLVKRTGEKVFLECVQDMDHENMFWYRQDPGLGLRLIYFSYDVKMKEKGDIPEGYSVSREKKERFSLILESASTNQTSMYLCASSPAFLGHEQFFGPGTRLTVL.

Note on this clone: One junction end does not reproduce the germline sequence, and a read error may be involved. The genes are TRBV9 and TRBJ2-3; 9 bases align to TRBD2. The CDR3 spans 16 residues. Per the germline V gene, CDR1 is SGDLS and CDR2 is YYNGEE. The CDR3 DNA reads as TGTGCGAGCAGTCGTGGGGCTAGCGGGGAATCAGATACGCAGTATTTT. Translated: CASSRGASGESDTQYF.